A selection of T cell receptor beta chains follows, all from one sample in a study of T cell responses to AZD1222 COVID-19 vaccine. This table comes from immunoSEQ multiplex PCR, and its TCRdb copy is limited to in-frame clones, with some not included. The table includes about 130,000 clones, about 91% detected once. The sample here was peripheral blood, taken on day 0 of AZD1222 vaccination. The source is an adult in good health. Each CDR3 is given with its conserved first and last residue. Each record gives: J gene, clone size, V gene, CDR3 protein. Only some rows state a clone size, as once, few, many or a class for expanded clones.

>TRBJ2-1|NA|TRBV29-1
CSVEADRGRSYNEQFF
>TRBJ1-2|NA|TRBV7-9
CASSWGQVYGYTF
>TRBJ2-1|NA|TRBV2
CASSELTDGDEQFF
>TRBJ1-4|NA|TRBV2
CASRSGLEEKLFF
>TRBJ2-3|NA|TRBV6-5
CASSRQATDTQYF
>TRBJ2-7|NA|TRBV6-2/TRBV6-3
CASSWDRLSYEQYF
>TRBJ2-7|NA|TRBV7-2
CASSARQVFEQYF
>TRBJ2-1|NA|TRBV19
CASSLILAGGFFNEQFF
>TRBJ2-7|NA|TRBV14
CASSQEGGFYEQYF
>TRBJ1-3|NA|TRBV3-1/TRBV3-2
CASSVTGTAGNTIYF
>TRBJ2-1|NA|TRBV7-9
CASSLQRGGYNEQFF
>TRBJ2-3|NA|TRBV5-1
CASSLGTGTSGTDTQYF
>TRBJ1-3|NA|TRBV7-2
CASSLAGRGQNTIYF
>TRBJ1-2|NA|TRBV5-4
CASSPLRTYGYTF
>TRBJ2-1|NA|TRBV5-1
CASSLGGGLGYNEQFF
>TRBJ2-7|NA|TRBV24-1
CATSDLRTADSYEQYF
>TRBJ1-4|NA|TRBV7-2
CASSLSSTNEKLFF
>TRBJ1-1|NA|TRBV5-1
CASSWNRGVNTEAFF
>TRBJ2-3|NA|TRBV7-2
CASSLAVGGSSTDTQYF
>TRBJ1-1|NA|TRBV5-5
CASSRTGPTEAFF
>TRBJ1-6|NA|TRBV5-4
CASSLFARANSPLHF
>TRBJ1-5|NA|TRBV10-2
CASSENRGGNQPQHF
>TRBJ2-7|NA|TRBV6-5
CASSSPGYYEQYF
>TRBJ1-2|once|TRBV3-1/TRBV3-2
CASSLIRTGGGYTF
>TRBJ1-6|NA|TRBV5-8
CASSAGTGESYNSPLHF
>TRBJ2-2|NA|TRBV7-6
CASSRDRLTGELFF
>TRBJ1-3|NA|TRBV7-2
CASSFFRASGNTIYF
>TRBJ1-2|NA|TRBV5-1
CASSLPGQGNYGYTF
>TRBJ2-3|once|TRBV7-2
CASSPRPVSGTITDTQYF
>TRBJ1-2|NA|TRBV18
CASSPRVQYGYTF
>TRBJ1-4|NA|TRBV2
CASAGQGVYEKLFF
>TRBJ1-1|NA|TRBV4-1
CASSQGRAGLNTEAFF
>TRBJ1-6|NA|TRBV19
CASSIGQGASSPLHF
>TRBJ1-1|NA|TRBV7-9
CASSYTGPNTEAFF
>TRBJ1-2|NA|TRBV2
CASSENLRQGRDGYTF
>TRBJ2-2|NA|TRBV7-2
CASSSWDPLTGELFF
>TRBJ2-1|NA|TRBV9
CASSVVGQNNEQFF
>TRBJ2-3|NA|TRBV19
CASSRLAGADTQYF